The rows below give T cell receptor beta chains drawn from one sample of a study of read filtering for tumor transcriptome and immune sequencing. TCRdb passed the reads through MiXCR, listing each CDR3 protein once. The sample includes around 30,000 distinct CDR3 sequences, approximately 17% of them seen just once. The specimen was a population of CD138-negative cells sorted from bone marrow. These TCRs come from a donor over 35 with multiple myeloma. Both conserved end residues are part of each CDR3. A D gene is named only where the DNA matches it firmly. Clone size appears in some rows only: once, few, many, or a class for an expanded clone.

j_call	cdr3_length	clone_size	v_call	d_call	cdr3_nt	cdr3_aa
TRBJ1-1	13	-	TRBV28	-	TGTGCCAGCAGTTCCGGGGACGGCACTGAAGCTTTCTTT	CASSSGDGTEAFF
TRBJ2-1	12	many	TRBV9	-	TGTGCCAGCAGCCGCTCCTACAATGAGCAGTTCTTC	CASSRSYNEQFF
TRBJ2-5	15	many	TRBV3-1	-	TGTGCCAGCAGCCAAGGGGGCCTAGGTGGAGAGACCCAGTACTTC	CASSQGGLGGETQYF
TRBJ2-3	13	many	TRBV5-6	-	TGTGCCAGCAGCATCGAGGGGAGCCGAACGCAGTATTTT	CASSIEGSRTQYF
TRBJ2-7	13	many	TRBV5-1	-	TGCGCCAGCAGCTTGGGCGAAGCCTACGAGCAGTACTTC	CASSLGEAYEQYF
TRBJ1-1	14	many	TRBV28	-	TGTGCCAGCATCGTAGACAGTTTCTATTCTGAAGCTTTCTTT	CASIVDSFYSEAFF
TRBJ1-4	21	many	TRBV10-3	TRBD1	TGTGCCATCAGTGAAGGGGGGACAGGGCCGCGAAGGAGCTCCTCGAATGAAAAACTGTTTTTT	CAISEGGTGPRRSSSNEKLFF
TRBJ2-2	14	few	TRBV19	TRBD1	TGTGCCAGCTGGGCGGGACAGGGTGCCGGGGAGCTGTTTTTT	CASWAGQGAGELFF
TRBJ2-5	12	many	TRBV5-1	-	TGCGCCAGCAGCTTGGTTCACGAGACCCAGTACTTC	CASSLVHETQYF
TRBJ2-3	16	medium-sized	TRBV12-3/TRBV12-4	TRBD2	TGTGCCAGCAGACTCTGGGGGGGTCCTAGCACAGATACGCAGTATTTT	CASRLWGGPSTDTQYF
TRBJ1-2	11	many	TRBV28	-	TGTGCCAGCAGTTTCCACTATGGCTACACCTTC	CASSFHYGYTF
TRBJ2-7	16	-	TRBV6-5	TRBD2	TGTGCCAGCAGTTACCGACTAGCGGGGGGTTCCTACGAGCAGTACTTC	CASSYRLAGGSYEQYF
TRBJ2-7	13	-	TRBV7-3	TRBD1	TGTGCCAGCAGTTTGGGACAGGGATGCGAGCAGTACTTC	CASSLGQGCEQYF
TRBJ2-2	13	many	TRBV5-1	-	TGCGCCAGCAGCTTGAGCGGCTCCGGGGAGCTGTTTTTT	CASSLSGSGELFF
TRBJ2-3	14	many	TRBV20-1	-	TGCAGTGCTAGAGGTCCAGGGGTGGCAGATACGCAGTATTTT	CSARGPGVADTQYF
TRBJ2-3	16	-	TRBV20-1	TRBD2	TGCAGTGCTAGAGGAATAGCGGGAGGGTGGGCAGATACGCAGTATTTT	CSARGIAGGWADTQYF
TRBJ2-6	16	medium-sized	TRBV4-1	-	TGCGCCAGCAGCCCACCCGCCGGATCTGGGGCCAACGTCCTGACTTTC	CASSPPAGSGANVLTF
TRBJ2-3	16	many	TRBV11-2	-	TGTGCCAGCAGCTTAGCCCCAGTCACTAGCAGTGATACGCAGTATTTT	CASSLAPVTSSDTQYF
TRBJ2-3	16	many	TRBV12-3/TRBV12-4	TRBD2	TGTGCCAGCAGGTCCTTTAGCGGGGGCCCCTGGGATACGCAGTATTTT	CASRSFSGGPWDTQYF
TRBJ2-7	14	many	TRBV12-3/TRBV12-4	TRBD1	TGTGCCAGTAACCCGGGACAGGGCTCCTACGAGCAGTACTTC	CASNPGQGSYEQYF
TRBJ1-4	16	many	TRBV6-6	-	TGTGCCAGCAGTTACCCGACAGCAGCAACTAATGAAAAACTGTTTTTT	CASSYPTAATNEKLFF
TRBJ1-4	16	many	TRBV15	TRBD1	TGTGCCACCAGCAGAGATAGGACAGGGGGGCTTGAAAAACTGTTTTTT	CATSRDRTGGLEKLFF
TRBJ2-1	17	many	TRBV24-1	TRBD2	TGTGCCACCAGTGATCGACCCGGGACTAGCGGGAGGGATGAGCAGTTCTTC	CATSDRPGTSGRDEQFF
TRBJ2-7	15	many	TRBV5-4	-	TGTGCCAGCAGCTTGATGACAGGTACCTCCTACGAGCAGTACTTC	CASSLMTGTSYEQYF
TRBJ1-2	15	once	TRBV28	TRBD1	TGTGCCAGCATTCCGCGGGACAGGGGAAACTATGGCTGCACCTTC	CASIPRDRGNYGCTF
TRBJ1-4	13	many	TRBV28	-	TGTGCCAGCAGCACGCCTGTCGCTGAAAAACTGTTTTTT	CASSTPVAEKLFF
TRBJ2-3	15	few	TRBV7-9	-	TGTGCCAGCAGCTTAGTGGGGTATCCGGCAGATACGCAGTATTTT	CASSLVGYPADTQYF
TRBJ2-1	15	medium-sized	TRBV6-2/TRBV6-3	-	TGTGCCAGCAGTTTAGCGGACCACTCCTACAATGAGCAGTTCTTC	CASSLADHSYNEQFF
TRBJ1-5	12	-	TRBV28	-	TGTGCCAGCAGTTCCGGCAATCAGCCCCAGCATTTT	CASSSGNQPQHF
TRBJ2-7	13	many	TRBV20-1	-	TGCAGTGCTAGTGGTGGACAGCCCTACGAGCAGTACTTC	CSASGGQPYEQYF
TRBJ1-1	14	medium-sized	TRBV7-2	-	TGTGCCAGCAGCCGCAGGGTGAAGGGCACTGAAGCTTTCTTT	CASSRRVKGTEAFF
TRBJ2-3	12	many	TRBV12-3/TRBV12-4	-	TGTGCCAGCAGTTTACGGCTTTATACGCAGTATTTT	CASSLRLYTQYF
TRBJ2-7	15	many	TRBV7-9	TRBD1	TGTGCCAGCAGCCCAGACAGGGATTTATCCTACGAGCAGTACTTC	CASSPDRDLSYEQYF
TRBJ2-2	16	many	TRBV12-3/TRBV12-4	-	TGTGCCAGCAGTTTATTCGGAGAAATCCGGGGCGGGGAGCTGTTTTTT	CASSLFGEIRGGELFF
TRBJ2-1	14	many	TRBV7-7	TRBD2	TGTGCTAGCAGCTTAGCGGGGGGGCGAGGTGAGCAGTCCTTC	CASSLAGGRGEQSF
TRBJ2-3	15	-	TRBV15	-	TGTGCCACCAGAGGTCCAGGGTGTAGCGCAGATACGCAGTATTTT	CATRGPGCSADTQYF
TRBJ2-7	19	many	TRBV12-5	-	TGTGCTAGTGGTTTGGACAAAACAGTCGTTGTGGCCGACTCCTACGAGCAGTACTTC	CASGLDKTVVVADSYEQYF
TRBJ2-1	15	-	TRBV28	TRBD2	TGTGCCAGCAGCACCCCGGGGGGGTTAACCTATGAGCAGTTCTTC	CASSTPGGLTYEQFF
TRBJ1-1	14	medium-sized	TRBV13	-	TGTGCCAGCAGCTTAGGTTCCGGGGGCACTGAAGCTTTCTTT	CASSLGSGGTEAFF
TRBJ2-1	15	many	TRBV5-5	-	TGTGCCAGCACCCTACGGCCCGGGCCCTACAATGAGCAGTTCTTC	CASTLRPGPYNEQFF
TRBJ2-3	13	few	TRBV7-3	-	TGTGCCAGCAGCCCTGCCGGGCTCCAGACGCAGTATTTT	CASSPAGLQTQYF
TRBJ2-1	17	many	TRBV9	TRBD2	TGTGCCAGCAGCTTCAGGGGAGTGGCGGGAGGATACAATGAGCAGTTCTTC	CASSFRGVAGGYNEQFF
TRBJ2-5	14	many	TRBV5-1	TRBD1	TGCGCCAGCAGCGAAACAGGGGTGCAAGAGACCCAGTACTTC	CASSETGVQETQYF
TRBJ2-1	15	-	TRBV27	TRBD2	TGTGCCAGCTTAGTAGCGGGGGCCCTTTACAATGAGCAGTTCTTC	CASLVAGALYNEQFF
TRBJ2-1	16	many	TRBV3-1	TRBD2	TGTGCCAGCAGCCGAAGTGTAGCGGGGGGGTTAGATGAGCAGTTCTTC	CASSRSVAGGLDEQFF
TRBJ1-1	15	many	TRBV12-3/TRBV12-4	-	TGTGCCAGCAGTCTAGAGACCCGGGGAGGAACTGAAGCTTTCTTT	CASSLETRGGTEAFF
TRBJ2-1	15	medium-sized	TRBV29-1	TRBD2	TGCAGCGTTGACCGCGACAGCGGGAGTGCGGGTGAGCAGTTCTTC	CSVDRDSGSAGEQFF
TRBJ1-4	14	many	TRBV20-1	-	TGCAGTGCTCCCTCCGGGACCGGCGATGAAAAACTGTTTTTT	CSAPSGTGDEKLFF
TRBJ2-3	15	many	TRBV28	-	TGTGCCAGCAGTCCCCCGGAGCGGTTAACAGATACGCAGTATTTT	CASSPPERLTDTQYF
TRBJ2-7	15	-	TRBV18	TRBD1	TGTGCCAGCTCACCATCCGGGACAGGGGCTAGCGAGCAGTACTTC	CASSPSGTGASEQYF
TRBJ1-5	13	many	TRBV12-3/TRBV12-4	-	TGTGCCAGCAGTTTGGGGTTTGGACAGCCCCAGCATTTT	CASSLGFGQPQHF
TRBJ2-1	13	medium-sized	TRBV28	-	TGTGCCAGCAGTTTATCTCCTGGGGTAGAAAAGGACTTC	CASSLSPGVEKDF
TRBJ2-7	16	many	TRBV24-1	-	TGTGCCACCAGTGATTCAACAGGGAGTAGAGACTACGAGCAGTACTTC	CATSDSTGSRDYEQYF
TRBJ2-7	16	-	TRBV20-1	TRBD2	TGCAGTGCTAGAGATTGGAGACTAGCGGGAGGTGTTGAGCAGTACTTC	CSARDWRLAGGVEQYF
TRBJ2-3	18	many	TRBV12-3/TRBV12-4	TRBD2	TGTGCCAGCAGTTCTAAGGGACTAGCGGGGGCCCGCACAGATACGCAGTATTTT	CASSSKGLAGARTDTQYF
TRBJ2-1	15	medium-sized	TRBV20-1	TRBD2	TGCAGTGCCACAAAGCGGGAGTGGTCCTACAATGAGCAGTTCTTC	CSATKREWSYNEQFF
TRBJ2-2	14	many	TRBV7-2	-	TGTGCCAGCAGCTATGGACCTTTCACCGGGGAGCTGTTTTTT	CASSYGPFTGELFF